Reported below is one TCR beta chain. The sample originates from a study of blood T cell repertoires in COVID-19. Study processing details: It was from reference gene primer amplification that nucleated cell counts were estimated. Profiled with immunoSEQ multiplex PCR; TCRdb holds only in-frame clones, not every one. The D gene and trimming were derived from the DNA, and the V and J assignments and clone size from that table. The repertoire holds some 250,000 clones, with around 88% as singletons. Enrollees, roughly 18 to 89 years old, lived in 24 US areas. Germline loops: CDR1 MNHEY, CDR2 SMNVEV (reference sequence). The V end lost 7 bases, the J end lost 5 bases, and 17 bases lay between the germline ends. CDR3 length: 14 amino acids.

The sequence came from a middle-aged man who had recovered from COVID-19. The sequencing sample was made of PBMCs or T cells enriched from blood (not recorded which). The chain employs TRBV27 and TRBJ1-1; D not certain. The chain's CDR3 is CASTYVVGVTEAFF. In DNA, the CDR3 is TGTGCCAGCACTTACGTCGTCGGGGTGACTGAAGCTTTCTTT.